This TCR beta chain was sequenced in a study of blood T cell repertoires in COVID-19. Study background: Specimens from acute and convalescent COVID-19 originated in the United States, Italy and Spain.

Germline-derived CDR1 and CDR2 are MNHEY and SVGAGI. V shed 4 bases and J 4 bases; nucleotides not matched to a gene: 9. This CDR3 has 15 amino acids. Method: immunoSEQ multiplex PCR; TCRdb's copy keeps in-frame clones and lacks some. The sample yields about 170,000 clones, 83% seen once. Cohorts were based on clinical histories the participants reported. Sample: PBMCs or T cells enriched from blood (not recorded which). The TCR comes from a woman in her fifties or sixties who had recovered from COVID-19. The chain is built from TRBV6-5 and TRBJ1-2; the match to TRBD1 covers 7 bases. The CDR3 is CASSSNPTGTYGYTF. CDR3 DNA: TGTGCCAGCAGTTCTAACCCGACAGGGACCTATGGCTACACCTTC.